This T cell receptor (beta chain) was identified during a study of blood T cell repertoires in COVID-19. As for the study in general: Italy, Spain and the United States were the sources of the convalescent and acute COVID-19 samples.

V dropped 4 bases and J dropped 5 bases, with 9 bases sitting between them. CDR1 and CDR2 from the germline V gene are LGHDT and YNNKEL (reference sequence). This CDR3 is built from 14 residues. Study processing details: Researchers report that nucleated cell counts were estimated from reference gene primer amplification. Sequencing was performed with immunoSEQ multiplex PCR; in TCRdb, only in-frame clones are kept and a portion is missing. V and J calls plus clone size are reproduced from that table; the DNA served to infer D and trimming. The data show 100,000 to 150,000 clones, over 75% seen once.

Sequencing was carried out using peripheral blood. The origin of this receptor is a man older than 75 with active or convalescent COVID-19. The chain is built from TRBV3-1 (or the pseudogene TRBV3-2) and TRBJ1-6; D not certain. This CDR3 is CASSLTGNNSPLHF. CDR3 bases: TGTGCCAGCAGCCTAACGGGGAATAATTCACCCCTCCACTTT.